This T cell receptor (beta chain) was identified in a study of T cell responses to AZD1222 COVID-19 vaccine. Turning to the study itself: Pooled together were second doses at about 4 or about 12 weeks.

Points from the study as a whole: Among spike-specific TCRs, nearly half reportedly target unmutated variant regions. Across spike, vaccine-associated CD4 TCRs were found, dominant at 160-218 and 743-854.

The V gene lost 3 bases and the J gene lost 0 bases, with 5 bases spanning the gap. Germline V gene sequence: CDR1 WSHSY, CDR2 SAAADI. The CDR3 is 13 residues long. This table comes from immunoSEQ multiplex PCR, and its TCRdb copy is limited to in-frame clones, with some not included. The sample shows some 140,000 clones, over 85% of them seen only once. Concerning this clone: Its cognate antigen is unknown.

This chain links TRBV10-2 with TRBJ1-1; D might be TRBD1 (5 bases). The receptor was derived from an adult in good health. The sample was peripheral blood, taken on day 0 of AZD1222 vaccination. CDR3 coding DNA: TGCGCCAGCAGTGAAGGGGTGAACACTGAAGCTTTCTTT. Translated: CASSEGVNTEAFF.